This entry is about one T cell receptor (beta chain). This sample is drawn from a study of blood T cell repertoires in COVID-19. Study in general: Specimens from acute and convalescent COVID-19 originated in the United States, Italy and Spain. T cells, B-cell-depleted T cells, or PBMCs supplied cDNA or gDNA.

The germline V gene encodes CDR1 MNHEY and CDR2 SVGAGI. The CDR3 contains 13 residues. With 4 bases removed from V and 1 base from J, the gap between germline ends came to 7 bases. Authors' methods: Amplification of reference gene primers was used by the study to estimate nucleated cell counts. The repertoire was sequenced with immunoSEQ multiplex PCR; TCRdb's copy has only in-frame clones and lacks some. V and J calls and clone size come straight from that table; D and trimming were deduced from the DNA. The table lists about 120,000 clones, about four fifths of them singletons. Source material: peripheral blood. The sequence was obtained from a human donor in a cohort sampled during active COVID-19. The genes are TRBV6-5 and TRBJ1-2; tentatively, D is TRBD1 (5 bases). Here the CDR3 reads CASSSQDNYGYTF. In DNA form, the CDR3 reads TGTGCCAGCAGTTCACAGGATAACTATGGCTACACCTTC.